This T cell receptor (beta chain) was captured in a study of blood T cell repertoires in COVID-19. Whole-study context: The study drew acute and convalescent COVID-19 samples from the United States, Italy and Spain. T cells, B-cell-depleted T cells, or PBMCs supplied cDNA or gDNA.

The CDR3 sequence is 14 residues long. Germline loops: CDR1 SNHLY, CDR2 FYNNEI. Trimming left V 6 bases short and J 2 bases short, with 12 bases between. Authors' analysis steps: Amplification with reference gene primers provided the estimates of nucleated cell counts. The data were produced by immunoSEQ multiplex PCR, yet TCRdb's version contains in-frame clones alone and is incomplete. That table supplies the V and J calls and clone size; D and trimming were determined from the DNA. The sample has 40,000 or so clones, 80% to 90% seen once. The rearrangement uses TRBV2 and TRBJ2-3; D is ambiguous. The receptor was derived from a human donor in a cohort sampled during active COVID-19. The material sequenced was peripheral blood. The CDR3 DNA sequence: TGTGCCAGCAGACGGGTACAAACCACAGATACGCAGTATTTT. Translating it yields CASRRVQTTDTQYF.